This T cell receptor (beta chain) originates from a study of cytomegalovirus exposure and HLA in healthy donors. General study points: Sequences of the TCR beta chain were said to predict the HLA-A and HLA-B alleles of most subjects accurately.

60 Vbeta and 13 Jbeta primers were used in PCR. Measured with immunoSEQ multiplex PCR; TCRdb has only the in-frame clones, and not every one. In the table there are 150,000 to 200,000 clones, 77% of which are singletons. To note about this clone: Antigen specificity is unknown.

This CDR3 comprises 10 residues. V lost 6 bases and J 4 bases, leaving 6 bases between the germline ends. The V gene's germline CDR1 is GTSNPN and CDR2 SVGIG (reference sequence). This clonotype originated in a woman aged 40 to 50 in good health and CMV-seropositive. The chain links TRBV30 to TRBJ2-5, with D unclear. Sequenced: PBMCs. The CDR3 sequence is CACRGETQYF. CDR3 coding DNA: TGTGCCTGCCGCGGAGAGACCCAGTACTTC.